Many counts were recorded for the clone carrying this TCR beta chain. Its antigen remains unknown. The data were taken from a study of metastatic and nonmetastatic thyroid tumors. Looking at the study overall: Across blood and tumor or nodule tissue, repertoires from malignant and benign thyroid patients were compared with one another. Findings of the study overall: The study reportedly found significantly higher TCR beta diversity in malignant thyroid tumors than benign nodules, in blood and tumor.

Patients underwent thyroid surgery, and none had received any treatment before it. The CDR3 is made up of 13 amino acids. In germline, CDR1 is MNHEY, CDR2 SMNVEV (reference sequence). With V trimmed by 5 bases and J by 8 bases, 5 bases remained unmatched. In the source study's methods: Building a distant-metastasis classifier for papillary thyroid cancer drew on CDR3 differences across clinicopathological groups. MiXCR reprocessed the PCR reads for TCRdb. These V and J calls originate from TCRdb's pipeline instead of the authors' own analysis. Of 20,000 to 30,000 clones detected, about an eighth appear once; the ten largest clones hold 4.5% to 6%.

This chain joins TRBV27 and TRBJ1-2; 10 bases are a match to TRBD1. The source is a female donor with papillary thyroid cancer or a benign thyroid nodule (not recorded which). Some clones in this sample may be carry-over from other donors' samples. The specimen sequenced was blood. Written as DNA, the CDR3 is TGTGCCAGCAGTCAAAGGACAGGGGGAGGCTACACCTTC. It specifies CASSQRTGGGYTF.